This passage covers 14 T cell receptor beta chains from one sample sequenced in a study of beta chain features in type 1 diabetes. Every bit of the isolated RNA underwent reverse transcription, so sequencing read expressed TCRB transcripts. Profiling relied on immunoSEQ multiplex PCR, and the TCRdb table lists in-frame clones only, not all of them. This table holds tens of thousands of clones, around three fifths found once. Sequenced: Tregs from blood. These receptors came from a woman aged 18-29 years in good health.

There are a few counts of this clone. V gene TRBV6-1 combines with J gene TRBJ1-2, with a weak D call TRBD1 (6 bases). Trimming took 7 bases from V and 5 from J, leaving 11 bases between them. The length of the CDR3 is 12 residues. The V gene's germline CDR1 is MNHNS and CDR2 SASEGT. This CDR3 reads CASTPGEYGYTF. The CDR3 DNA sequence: TGTGCCAGCACGCCAGGGGAATATGGCTACACCTTC.

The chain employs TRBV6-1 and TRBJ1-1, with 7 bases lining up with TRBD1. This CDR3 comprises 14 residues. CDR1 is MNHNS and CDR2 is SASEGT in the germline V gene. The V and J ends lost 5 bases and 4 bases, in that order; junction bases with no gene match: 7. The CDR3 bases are TGTGCCAGCAGTATCAGACAGGGAGGCACTGAAGCTTTCTTT. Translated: CASSIRQGGTEAFF.

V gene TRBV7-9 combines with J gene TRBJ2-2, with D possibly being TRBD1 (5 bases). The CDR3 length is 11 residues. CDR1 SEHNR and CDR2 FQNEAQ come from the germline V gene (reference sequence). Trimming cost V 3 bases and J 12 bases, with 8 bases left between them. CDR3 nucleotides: TGTGCCAGCAGCTTCGACAGCCAGCTGTTTTTT. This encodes CASSFDSQLFF.

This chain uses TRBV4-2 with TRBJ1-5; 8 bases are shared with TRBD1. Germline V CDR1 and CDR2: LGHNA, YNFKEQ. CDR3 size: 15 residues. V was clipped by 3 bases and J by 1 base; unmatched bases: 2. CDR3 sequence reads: CASSHDRGSNQPQHF. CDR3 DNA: TGTGCCAGCAGCCATGACAGGGGCAGCAATCAGCCCCAGCATTTT.

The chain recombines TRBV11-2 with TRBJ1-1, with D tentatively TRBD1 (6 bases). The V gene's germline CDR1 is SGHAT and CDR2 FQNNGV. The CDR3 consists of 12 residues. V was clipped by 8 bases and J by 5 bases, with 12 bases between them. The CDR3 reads CASGNRVTEAFF. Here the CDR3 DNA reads TGTGCCAGCGGAAACAGGGTTACTGAAGCTTTCTTT.

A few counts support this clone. CDR3 sequence (DNA): TGCGCCAGCAGCCAAGATTGGCAGGGGGCTGAAGCTTTCTTT. Its protein product is CASSQDWQGAEAFF. This chain links TRBV4-3 with TRBJ1-1, with 7 bases aligning to TRBD1. The germline V gene has CDR1 LGHNA and CDR2 YSLEER. With 0 bases clipped from V and 6 bases from J, the junction kept 4 bases outside the gene matches. The CDR3 covers 14 residues.

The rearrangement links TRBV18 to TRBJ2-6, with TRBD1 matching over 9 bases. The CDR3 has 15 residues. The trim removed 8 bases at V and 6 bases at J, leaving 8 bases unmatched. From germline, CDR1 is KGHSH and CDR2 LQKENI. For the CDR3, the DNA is TGTGCCAGCAGCAACGGACAGGGGAAGGCCAACGTCCTGACTTTC. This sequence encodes CASSNGQGKANVLTF.

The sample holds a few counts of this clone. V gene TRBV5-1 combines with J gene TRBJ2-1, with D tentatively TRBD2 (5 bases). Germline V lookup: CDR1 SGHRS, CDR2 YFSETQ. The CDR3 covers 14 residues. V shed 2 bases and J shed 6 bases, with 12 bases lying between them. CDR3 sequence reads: CASSLGGYSNEQFF. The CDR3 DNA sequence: TGCGCCAGCAGCTTAGGAGGTTACTCCAATGAGCAGTTCTTC.

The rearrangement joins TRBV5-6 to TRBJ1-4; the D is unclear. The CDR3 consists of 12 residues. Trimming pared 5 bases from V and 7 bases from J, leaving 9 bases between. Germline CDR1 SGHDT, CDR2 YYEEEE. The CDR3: CASSIRGEKLFF. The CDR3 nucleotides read TGTGCCAGCAGTATCCGGGGTGAAAAACTGTTTTTT.

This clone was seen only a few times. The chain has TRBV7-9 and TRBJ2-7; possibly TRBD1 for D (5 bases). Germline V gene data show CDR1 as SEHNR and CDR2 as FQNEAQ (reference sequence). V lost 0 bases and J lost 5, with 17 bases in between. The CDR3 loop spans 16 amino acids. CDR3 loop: CASSLAMGLGVHEQYF. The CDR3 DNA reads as TGTGCCAGCAGCTTAGCTATGGGGCTAGGCGTCCACGAGCAGTACTTC. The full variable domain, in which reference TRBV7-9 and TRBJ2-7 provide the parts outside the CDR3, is DTGVSQNPRHKITKRGQNVTFRCDPISEHNRLYWYRQTLGQGPEFLTYFQNEAQLEKSRLLSDRFSAERPKGSFSTLEIQRTEQGDSAMYLCASSLAMGLGVHEQYFGPGTRLTVT.

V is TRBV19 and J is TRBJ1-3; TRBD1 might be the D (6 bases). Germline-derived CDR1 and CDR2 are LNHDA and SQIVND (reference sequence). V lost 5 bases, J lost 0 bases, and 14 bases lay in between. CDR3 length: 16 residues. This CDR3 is CASSPGDTRSGNTIYF. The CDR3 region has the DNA TGTGCCAGTAGTCCCGGGGACACCCGCTCTGGAAACACCATATATTTT.

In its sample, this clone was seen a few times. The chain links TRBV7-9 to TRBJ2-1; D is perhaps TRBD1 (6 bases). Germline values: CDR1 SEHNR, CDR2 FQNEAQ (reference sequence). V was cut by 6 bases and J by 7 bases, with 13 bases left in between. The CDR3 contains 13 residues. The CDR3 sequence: CASRRDQGNEQFF. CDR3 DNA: TGTGCCAGCAGACGGGACCAGGGGAATGAGCAGTTCTTC.

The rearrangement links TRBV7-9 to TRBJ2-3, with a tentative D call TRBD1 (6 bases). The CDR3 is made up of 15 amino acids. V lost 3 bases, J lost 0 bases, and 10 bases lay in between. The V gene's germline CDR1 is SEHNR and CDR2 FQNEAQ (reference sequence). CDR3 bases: TGTGCCAGCAGCTTGGGGACACTGAGCACAGATACGCAGTATTTT. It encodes CASSLGTLSTDTQYF.

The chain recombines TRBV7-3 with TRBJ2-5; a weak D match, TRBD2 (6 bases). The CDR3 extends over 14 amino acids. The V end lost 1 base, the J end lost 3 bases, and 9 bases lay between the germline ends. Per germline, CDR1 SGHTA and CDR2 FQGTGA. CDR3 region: CASSLNGGEETQYF. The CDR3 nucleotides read TGTGCCAGCAGCTTAAATGGAGGGGAAGAGACCCAGTACTTC.